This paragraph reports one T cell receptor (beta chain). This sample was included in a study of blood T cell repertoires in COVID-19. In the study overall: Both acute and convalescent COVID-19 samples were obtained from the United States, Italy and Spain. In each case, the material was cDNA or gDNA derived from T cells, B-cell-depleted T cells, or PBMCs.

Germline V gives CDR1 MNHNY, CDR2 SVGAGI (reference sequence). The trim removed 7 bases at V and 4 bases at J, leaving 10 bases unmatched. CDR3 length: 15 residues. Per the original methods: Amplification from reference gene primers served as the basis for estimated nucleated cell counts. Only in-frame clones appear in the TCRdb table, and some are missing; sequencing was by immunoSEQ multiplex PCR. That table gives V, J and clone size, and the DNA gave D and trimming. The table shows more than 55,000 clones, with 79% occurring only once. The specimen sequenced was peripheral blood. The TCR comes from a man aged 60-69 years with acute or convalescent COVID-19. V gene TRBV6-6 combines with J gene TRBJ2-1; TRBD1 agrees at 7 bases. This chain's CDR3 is CASKSPRDRYNEQFF. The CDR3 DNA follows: TGTGCCAGCAAGAGCCCGAGGGACAGATACAATGAGCAGTTCTTC.